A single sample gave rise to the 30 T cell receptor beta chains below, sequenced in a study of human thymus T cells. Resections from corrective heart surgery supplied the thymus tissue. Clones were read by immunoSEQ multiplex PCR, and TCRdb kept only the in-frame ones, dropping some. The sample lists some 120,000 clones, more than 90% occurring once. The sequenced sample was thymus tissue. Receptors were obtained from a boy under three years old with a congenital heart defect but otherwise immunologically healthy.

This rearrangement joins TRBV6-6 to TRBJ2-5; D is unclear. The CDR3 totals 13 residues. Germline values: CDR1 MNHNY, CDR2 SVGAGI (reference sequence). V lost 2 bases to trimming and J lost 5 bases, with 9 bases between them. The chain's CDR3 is CASSYNDGETQYF. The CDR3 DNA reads TGTGCCAGCAGTTACAATGACGGTGAGACCCAGTACTTC.

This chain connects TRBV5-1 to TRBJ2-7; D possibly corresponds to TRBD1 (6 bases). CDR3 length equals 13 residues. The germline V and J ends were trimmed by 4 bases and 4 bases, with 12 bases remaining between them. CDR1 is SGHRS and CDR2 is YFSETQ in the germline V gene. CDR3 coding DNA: TGCGCCAGCAGCCTAGGACAGTTTTACGAGCAGTACTTC. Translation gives CASSLGQFYEQYF.

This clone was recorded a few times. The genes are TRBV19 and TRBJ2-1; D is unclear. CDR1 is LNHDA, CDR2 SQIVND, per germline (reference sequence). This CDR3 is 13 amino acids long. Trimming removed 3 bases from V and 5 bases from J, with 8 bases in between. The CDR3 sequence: CASSILRDNEQFF. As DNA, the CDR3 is TGTGCCAGTAGTATTCTACGGGACAATGAGCAGTTCTTC.

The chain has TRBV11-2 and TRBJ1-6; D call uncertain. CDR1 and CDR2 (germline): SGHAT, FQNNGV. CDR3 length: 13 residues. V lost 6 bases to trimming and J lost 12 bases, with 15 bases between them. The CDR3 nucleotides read TGTGCCAGCAGGTCCCCCCAGTCTGGACCCCTCCACTTT. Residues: CASRSPQSGPLHF.

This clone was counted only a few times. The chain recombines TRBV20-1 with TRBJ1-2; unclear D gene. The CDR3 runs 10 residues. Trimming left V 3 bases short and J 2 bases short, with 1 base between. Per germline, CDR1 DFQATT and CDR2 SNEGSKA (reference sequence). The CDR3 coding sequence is TGCAGTGCTAGGAACTATGGCTACACCTTC. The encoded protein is CSARNYGYTF.

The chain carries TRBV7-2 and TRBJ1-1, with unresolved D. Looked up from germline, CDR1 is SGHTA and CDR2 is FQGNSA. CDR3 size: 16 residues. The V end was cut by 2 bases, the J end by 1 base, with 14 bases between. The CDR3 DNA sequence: TGTGCCAGCAGCTTAATCCTGATCGGGCCGAACACTGAAGCTTTCTTT. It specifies CASSLILIGPNTEAFF.

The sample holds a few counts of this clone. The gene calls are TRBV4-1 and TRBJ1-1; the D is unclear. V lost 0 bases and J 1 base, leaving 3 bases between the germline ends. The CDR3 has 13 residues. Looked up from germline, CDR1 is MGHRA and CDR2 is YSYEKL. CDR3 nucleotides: TGCGCCAGCAGCCAAGATTCGAACACTGAAGCTTTCTTT. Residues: CASSQDSNTEAFF.

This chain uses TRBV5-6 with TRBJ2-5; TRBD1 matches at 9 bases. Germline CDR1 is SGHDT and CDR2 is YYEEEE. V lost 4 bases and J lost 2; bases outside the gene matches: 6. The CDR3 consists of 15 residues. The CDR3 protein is CASSRTGDSQETQYF. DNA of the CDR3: TGTGCCAGCAGCCGGACAGGGGATTCTCAAGAGACCCAGTACTTC.

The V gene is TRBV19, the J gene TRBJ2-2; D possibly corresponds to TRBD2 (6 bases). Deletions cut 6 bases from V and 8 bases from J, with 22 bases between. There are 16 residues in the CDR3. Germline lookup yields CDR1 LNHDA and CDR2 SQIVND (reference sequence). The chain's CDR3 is CASSPLRDLSRGELFF. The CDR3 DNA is TGTGCCAGTAGCCCTCTCCGGGACTTAAGCCGTGGGGAGCTGTTTTTT.

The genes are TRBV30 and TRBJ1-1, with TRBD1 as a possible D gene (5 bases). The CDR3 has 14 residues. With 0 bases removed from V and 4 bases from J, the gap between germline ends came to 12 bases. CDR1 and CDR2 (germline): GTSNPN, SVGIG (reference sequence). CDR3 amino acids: CAWSVTGGGTEAFF. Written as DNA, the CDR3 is TGTGCCTGGAGTGTAACGGGGGGGGGCACTGAAGCTTTCTTT.

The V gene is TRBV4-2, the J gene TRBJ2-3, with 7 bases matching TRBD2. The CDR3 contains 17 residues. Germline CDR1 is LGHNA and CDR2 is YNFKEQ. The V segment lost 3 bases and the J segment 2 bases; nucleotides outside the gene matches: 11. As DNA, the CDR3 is TGTGCCAGCAGCCAGGGAGGGCACGGGGGGACCACAGATACGCAGTATTTT. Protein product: CASSQGGHGGTTDTQYF.

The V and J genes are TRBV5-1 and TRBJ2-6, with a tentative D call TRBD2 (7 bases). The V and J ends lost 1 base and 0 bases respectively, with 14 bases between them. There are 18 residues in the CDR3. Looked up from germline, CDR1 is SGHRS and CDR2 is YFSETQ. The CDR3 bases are TGCGCCAGCAGCTTGCCGGCGGGGGCGTTCTCTGGGGCCAACGTCCTGACTTTC. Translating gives CASSLPAGAFSGANVLTF.

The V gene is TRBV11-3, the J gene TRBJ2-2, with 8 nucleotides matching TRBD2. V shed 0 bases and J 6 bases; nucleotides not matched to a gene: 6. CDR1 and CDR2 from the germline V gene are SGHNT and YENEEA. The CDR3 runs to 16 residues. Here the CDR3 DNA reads TGTGCCAGCAGCTTAGAGTTTGGCGGGGGGCCCGGGGAGCTGTTTTTT. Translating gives CASSLEFGGGPGELFF.

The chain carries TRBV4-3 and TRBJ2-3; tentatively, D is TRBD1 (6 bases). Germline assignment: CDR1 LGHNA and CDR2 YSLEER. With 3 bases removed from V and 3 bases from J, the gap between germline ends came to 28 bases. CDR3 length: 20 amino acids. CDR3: CASSHFPGARPLTNTDTQYF. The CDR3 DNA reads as TGCGCCAGCAGCCATTTTCCAGGGGCCCGTCCCCTTACGAATACAGATACGCAGTATTTT.

Written as DNA, the CDR3 is TGTGCCATCACCGTAGATAGGGCGCGAGGCAATCAGCCCCAGCATTTT. Translated, it gives CAITVDRARGNQPQHF. V usage is TRBV10-3 and J usage is TRBJ1-5; unclear D gene. CDR3 size: 16 residues. The germline V gene encodes CDR1 ENHRY and CDR2 SYGVKD. Trimming removed 7 bases at V and 2 bases at J, with 18 bases between.

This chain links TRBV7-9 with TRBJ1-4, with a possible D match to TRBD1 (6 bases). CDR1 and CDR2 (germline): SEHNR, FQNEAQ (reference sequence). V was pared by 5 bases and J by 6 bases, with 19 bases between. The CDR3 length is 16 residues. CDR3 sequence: CASSPVRLGGHEKLFF. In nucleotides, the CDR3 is TGTGCCAGCAGCCCCGTACGGCTCGGGGGGCATGAAAAACTGTTTTTT. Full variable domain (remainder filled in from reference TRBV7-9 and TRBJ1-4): DTGVSQNPRHKITKRGQNVTFRCDPISEHNRLYWYRQTLGQGPEFLTYFQNEAQLEKSRLLSDRFSAERPKGSFSTLEIQRTEQGDSAMYLCASSPVRLGGHEKLFFGSGTQLSVL.

The CDR3 DNA sequence: TGTGCCAGCAGTGCTGGGGGCGAGGCAGATACGCAGTATTTT. It specifies CASSAGGEADTQYF. V is TRBV28 and J is TRBJ2-3; TRBD1 is a possible D gene (6 bases). Trimming took 5 bases from V and 4 from J, leaving 13 bases between them. The CDR3 is made up of 14 amino acids. Looked up from germline, CDR1 is MDHEN and CDR2 is SYDVKM.

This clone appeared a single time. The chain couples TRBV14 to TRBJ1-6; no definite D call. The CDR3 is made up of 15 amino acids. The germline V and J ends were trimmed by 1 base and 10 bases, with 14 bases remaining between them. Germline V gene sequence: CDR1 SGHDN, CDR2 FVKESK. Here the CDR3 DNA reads TGTGCCAGCAGCCAAGGACGCAGCCGAGAGTCACCCCTCCACTTT. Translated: CASSQGRSRESPLHF. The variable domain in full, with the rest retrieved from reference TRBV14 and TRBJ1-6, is EAGVTQFPSHSVIEKGQTVTLRCDPISGHDNLYWYRRVMGKEIKFLLHFVKESKQDESGMPNNRFLAERTGGTYSTLKVQPAELEDSGVYFCASSQGRSRESPLHFGNGTRLTVT.

The DNA of the CDR3 is TGTGCCAGCAGCTTAGACAACGCCCCAGGGGCCCAGTACTTC. Amino acid sequence: CASSLDNAPGAQYF. The rearrangement links TRBV7-9 to TRBJ2-5, with D perhaps matching TRBD1 (6 bases). The CDR3 totals 14 residues. The germline V and J ends were trimmed by 1 base and 9 bases, with 15 bases remaining between them. Germline V gene sequence: CDR1 SEHNR, CDR2 FQNEAQ (reference sequence). The full variable domain, in which reference TRBV7-9 and TRBJ2-5 provide the parts outside the CDR3, is DTGVSQNPRHKITKRGQNVTFRCDPISEHNRLYWYRQTLGQGPEFLTYFQNEAQLEKSRLLSDRFSAERPKGSFSTLEIQRTEQGDSAMYLCASSLDNAPGAQYFGPGTRLLVL.

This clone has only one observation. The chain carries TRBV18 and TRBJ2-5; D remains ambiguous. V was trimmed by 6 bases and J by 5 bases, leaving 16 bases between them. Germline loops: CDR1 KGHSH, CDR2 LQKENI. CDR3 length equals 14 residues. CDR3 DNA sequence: TGTGCCAGCTCGGTCCGAGACCCGCGGGAGACCCAGTACTTC. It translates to CASSVRDPRETQYF.

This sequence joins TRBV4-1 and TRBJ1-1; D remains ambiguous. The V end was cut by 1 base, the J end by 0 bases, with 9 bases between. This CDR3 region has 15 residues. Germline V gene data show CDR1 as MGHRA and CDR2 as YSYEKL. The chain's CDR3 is CASSQVGHMNTEAFF. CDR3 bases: TGCGCCAGCAGCCAAGTGGGTCACATGAACACTGAAGCTTTCTTT.

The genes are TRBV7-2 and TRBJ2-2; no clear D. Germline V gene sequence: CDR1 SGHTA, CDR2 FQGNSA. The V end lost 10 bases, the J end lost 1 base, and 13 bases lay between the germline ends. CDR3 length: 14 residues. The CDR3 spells CATYESQNTGELFF. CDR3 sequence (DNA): TGTGCCACCTATGAATCCCAGAACACCGGGGAGCTGTTTTTT.

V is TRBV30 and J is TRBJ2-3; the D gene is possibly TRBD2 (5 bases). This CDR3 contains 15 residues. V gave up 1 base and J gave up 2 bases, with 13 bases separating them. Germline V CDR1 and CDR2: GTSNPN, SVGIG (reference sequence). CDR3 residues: CAWSGTPKDTDTQYF. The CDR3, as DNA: TGTGCCTGGAGTGGGACTCCTAAGGACACAGATACGCAGTATTTT.

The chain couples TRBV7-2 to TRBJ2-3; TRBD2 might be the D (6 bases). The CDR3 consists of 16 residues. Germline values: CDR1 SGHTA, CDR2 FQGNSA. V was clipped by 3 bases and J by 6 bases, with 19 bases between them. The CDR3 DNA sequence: TGTGCCAGCAGCTTTAGAGGCGGCGGGATACCCGATACGCAGTATTTT. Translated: CASSFRGGGIPDTQYF.

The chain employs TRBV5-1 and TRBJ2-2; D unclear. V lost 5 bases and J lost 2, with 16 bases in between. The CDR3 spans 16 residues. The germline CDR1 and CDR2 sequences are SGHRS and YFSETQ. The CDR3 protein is CASRGNPRVNTGELFF. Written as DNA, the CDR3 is TGCGCCAGCAGGGGGAATCCGCGAGTTAACACCGGGGAGCTGTTTTTT. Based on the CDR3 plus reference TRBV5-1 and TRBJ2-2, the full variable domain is KAGVTQTPRYLIKTRGQQVTLSCSPISGHRSVSWYQQTPGQGLQFLFEYFSETQRNKGNFPGRFSGRQFSNSRSEMNVSTLELGDSALYLCASRGNPRVNTGELFFGEGSRLTVL.

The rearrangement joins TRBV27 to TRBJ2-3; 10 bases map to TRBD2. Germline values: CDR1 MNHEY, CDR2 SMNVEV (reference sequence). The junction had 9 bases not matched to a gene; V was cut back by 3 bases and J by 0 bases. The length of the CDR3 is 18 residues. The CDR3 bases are TGTGCCAGCAGTTTTCTAGCGGGGGCTATGACTAGCACAGATACGCAGTATTTT. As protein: CASSFLAGAMTSTDTQYF.

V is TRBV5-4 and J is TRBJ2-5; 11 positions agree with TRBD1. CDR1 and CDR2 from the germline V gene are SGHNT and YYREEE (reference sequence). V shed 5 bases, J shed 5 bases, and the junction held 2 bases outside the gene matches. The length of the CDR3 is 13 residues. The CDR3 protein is CASRDRGLETQYF. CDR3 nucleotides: TGTGCCAGCAGGGACAGGGGGCTGGAGACCCAGTACTTC.

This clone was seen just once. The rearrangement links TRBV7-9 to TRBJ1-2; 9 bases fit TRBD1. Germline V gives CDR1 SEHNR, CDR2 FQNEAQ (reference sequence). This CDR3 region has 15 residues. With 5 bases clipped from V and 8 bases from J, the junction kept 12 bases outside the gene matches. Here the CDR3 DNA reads TGTGCCAGCAGCGCCCGACAGGGGGGGGAAAGAGGCTACACCTTC. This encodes CASSARQGGERGYTF. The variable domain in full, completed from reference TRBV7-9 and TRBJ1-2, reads DTGVSQNPRHKITKRGQNVTFRCDPISEHNRLYWYRQTLGQGPEFLTYFQNEAQLEKSRLLSDRFSAERPKGSFSTLEIQRTEQGDSAMYLCASSARQGGERGYTFGSGTRLTVV.

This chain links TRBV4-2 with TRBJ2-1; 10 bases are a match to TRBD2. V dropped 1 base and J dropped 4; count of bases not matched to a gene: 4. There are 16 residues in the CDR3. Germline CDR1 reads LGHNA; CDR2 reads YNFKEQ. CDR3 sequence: CASSQATSGAYNEQFF. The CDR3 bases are TGTGCCAGCAGCCAAGCAACTAGCGGGGCATACAATGAGCAGTTCTTC.

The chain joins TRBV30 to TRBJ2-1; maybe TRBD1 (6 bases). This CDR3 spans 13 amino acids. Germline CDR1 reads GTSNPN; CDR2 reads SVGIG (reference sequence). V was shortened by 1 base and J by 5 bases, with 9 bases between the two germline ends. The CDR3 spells CAWSDRVHNEQFF. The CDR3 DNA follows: TGTGCCTGGAGTGACAGGGTGCACAATGAGCAGTTCTTC.